These 29 T cell receptor beta chains share one sample of origin, sequenced in a study of blood T cells in healthy people across ages. The authors ran a second PCR of about 7 to 11 cycles using a sample-barcoded 5' primer and a J-beta primer mix. TCRdb fed the 5' RACE reads into MiXCR, producing one record per CDR3 protein. The sample has 1 million or so distinct CDR3 sequences, around 45% seen once. The sequenced sample consisted of blood. All receptors come from a woman aged 55 to 70 in good health.

V gene TRBV19 combines with J gene TRBJ2-3; TRBD2 aligns across 8 bases. Germline V gene lookup returns CDR1 LNHDA and CDR2 SQIVND (reference sequence). The CDR3 sequence is 16 residues long. J was trimmed by 2 bases and V by 3 bases; bases with no gene match: 7. The CDR3 DNA is TGTGCCAGTAGTATGGGACGGGGGGGTCCCACAGATACGCAGTATTTT. It translates to CASSMGRGGPTDTQYF.

This clonotype was seen more than once but under ten times. This sequence joins TRBV10-3 and TRBJ1-1; D is unclear. The germline V gene encodes CDR1 ENHRY and CDR2 SYGVKD. This CDR3 is built from 15 residues. The germline V and J ends were trimmed by 3 bases and 1 base, with 12 bases remaining between them. The CDR3 DNA reads TGTGCCATCAGTGAACTTAGCGGACCGAACACTGAAGCTTTCTTT. Translation gives CAISELSGPNTEAFF.

The chain is built from TRBV20-1 and TRBJ2-3, with TRBD2 identical over 9 bases. With V trimmed by 1 base and J by 6 bases, 8 bases remained unmatched. CDR3 length equals 15 residues. The germline V gene encodes CDR1 DFQATT and CDR2 SNEGSKA (reference sequence). The CDR3 DNA follows: TGCAGTGCTAGAGTGGCGGGAGGGCCAGGGGATACGCAGTATTTT. Protein sequence: CSARVAGGPGDTQYF.

The rearrangement uses TRBV15 and TRBJ2-1; D may match TRBD1 or TRBD2 (5 bases each). The DNA end lines up better with TRBJ2-7; the J call may be wrong. Germline CDR1 reads LNHNV; CDR2 reads YYDKDF (reference sequence). The CDR3 is made up of 12 amino acids. CDR3 amino acids: CATSRRGDEQYF. DNA of the CDR3: TGTGCCACCAGCAGGAGGGGTGACGAGCAGTACTTC.

The V and J genes are TRBV27 and TRBJ2-1; TRBD2 aligns across 13 bases. Germline assignment: CDR1 MNHEY and CDR2 SMNVEV (reference sequence). The CDR3 covers 13 residues. The V and J ends lost 10 bases and 12 bases, in that order; junction bases with no gene match: 9. CDR3 sequence (DNA): TGTGCCATCCGGACTAGCGGGAGTGATTGGCAGTTCTTC. Its protein is CAIRTSGSDWQFF.

Ten or more counts support this clonotype. The chain combines TRBV20-1 with TRBJ2-7; 7 bases are shared with TRBD1. Germline CDR1 reads DFQATT; CDR2 reads SNEGSKA (reference sequence). The CDR3 is 11 residues long. In DNA, the CDR3 is TGCAGCGCTCGACAGGGCTACGAGCAGTACTTC. Its translation is CSARQGYEQYF.

Note on this clonotype: A read error is possible here, since a much larger clone lies one base away. The chain joins TRBV29-1 to TRBJ2-5; D might be TRBD1 or TRBD2, each matching 6 bases. V lost 7 bases, J lost 5 bases, and 11 bases lay in between. Germline V lookup: CDR1 SQVTM, CDR2 ANQGSEA. The CDR3 is 11 residues long. The CDR3 sequence is CSGRGGETQYF. CDR3 in DNA: TGCAGCGGTCGAGGGGGGGAGACCCAGTACTTC.

The genes are TRBV6-2 or TRBV6-3 and TRBJ2-4; 10 bases line up with TRBD2. The end of the DNA is better explained by TRBJ2-7, so the J call may be wrong. The CDR3 has 14 residues. Germline CDR1 reads MNHEY; CDR2 reads SVGEGT. CDR3 loop: CASIPSGSLYEQYF. The CDR3 region has the DNA TGTGCCAGCATTCCTAGCGGGAGTTTGTACGAGCAGTACTTC.

The V gene is TRBV27, the J gene TRBJ2-1; TRBD2 is a possible D gene (5 bases). V dropped 2 bases and J dropped 8 bases, with 16 bases sitting between them. The germline V gene encodes CDR1 MNHEY and CDR2 SMNVEV (reference sequence). This CDR3 has 15 residues. Here the CDR3 reads CASSLEGTPGDEQFF. The CDR3 DNA is TGTGCCAGCAGTTTAGAGGGCACGCCTGGGGATGAGCAGTTCTTC.

The chain has TRBV27 and TRBJ2-5; weak D call: TRBD2 (6 bases). The end of the DNA is better explained by TRBJ2-7, so the J call may be wrong. Germline assignment: CDR1 MNHEY and CDR2 SMNVEV (reference sequence). This CDR3 spans 13 amino acids. The CDR3 protein is CASFGAGRYEQYF. In nucleotides, the CDR3 is TGTGCCAGCTTTGGGGCGGGACGCTACGAGCAGTACTTC.

The chain carries TRBV28 and TRBJ2-7; TRBD2 might be the D (6 bases). Trimming took off 11 bases at V and 7 bases at J, with 21 bases between the two ends. The CDR3 covers 13 residues. Germline V gene data show CDR1 as MDHEN and CDR2 as SYDVKM. The CDR3 is CAAGRSTYNEQYF. In nucleotides, the CDR3 is TGTGCCGCCGGGAGAAGCACCTACAATGAGCAGTACTTC.

The gene calls are TRBV2 and TRBJ2-1, with 13 bases matching TRBD2. The V gene end was trimmed by 0 bases and the J gene end by 6 bases; junction bases not matched to a gene: 5. Germline CDR1 and CDR2: SNHLY and FYNNEI. CDR3 length: 17 residues. The CDR3 reads CASSEALGTSGINEQFF. The DNA for the CDR3 is TGTGCCAGCAGTGAAGCGCTCGGGACTAGCGGGATCAATGAGCAGTTCTTC.

This clonotype was detected only a few times. The chain combines TRBV20-1 with TRBJ2-3; no definite D call. This CDR3 comprises 16 residues. Germline V gene sequence: CDR1 DFQATT, CDR2 SNEGSKA (reference sequence). V dropped 1 base and J dropped 4 bases, with 18 bases sitting between them. The CDR3 DNA reads as TGCAGTGCTAGAGTGGTTTCCGGAGCGCTCCCAGATACGCAGTATTTT. Encoded protein: CSARVVSGALPDTQYF.

The CDR3 nucleotides read TGCAGTGCTAGTATGGGGCGGGCTAACTATGGCTACACCTTC. Translating gives CSASMGRANYGYTF. This sequence joins TRBV20-1 and TRBJ1-2; a possible D gene is TRBD1 (5 bases). V was clipped by 3 bases and J by 0 bases, with 11 bases between them. CDR1 and CDR2 (germline): DFQATT, SNEGSKA (reference sequence). The length of the CDR3 is 14 residues.

The chain uses TRBV14 and TRBJ2-4; 7 bases map to TRBD1. Germline V gives CDR1 SGHDN, CDR2 FVKESK. The CDR3 runs 17 residues. V shed 3 bases and J 13 bases; nucleotides not matched to a gene: 21. The CDR3 bases are TGTGCCAGCAGCCAGTTCGGGATTGGACAGGCCAAGGGGGCCCAGTACTTC. It is translated as CASSQFGIGQAKGAQYF.

The J gene is TRBJ1-4, the V gene TRBV6-5, with D maybe TRBD1 (6 bases). The CDR3 consists of 16 residues. Looked up from germline, CDR1 is MNHEY and CDR2 is SVGAGI. Trimming cost V 6 bases and J 8 bases, with 22 bases left between them. This CDR3 reads CASSSGTRSIREKLFF. In DNA, the CDR3 is TGTGCCAGCAGCTCCGGGACACGGAGTATCCGGGAAAAACTGTTTTTT.

This chain connects TRBV2 to TRBJ2-1, with a tentative D call TRBD1 (5 bases). The CDR3 runs to 14 residues. Trimming pared 1 base from V and 7 bases from J, leaving 11 bases between. Germline CDR1 and CDR2: SNHLY and FYNNEI. The CDR3 DNA follows: TGTGCCAGCAGTGAAGGTCTCCCAGGGAATGAGCAGTTCTTC. Its protein product is CASSEGLPGNEQFF. Combining the CDR3 with reference TRBV2 and TRBJ2-1 gives the whole variable domain EPEVTQTPSHQVTQMGQEVILRCVPISNHLYFYWYRQILGQKVEFLVSFYNNEISEKSEIFDDQFSVERPDGSNFTLKIRSTKLEDSAMYFCASSEGLPGNEQFFGPGTRLTVL.

Regarding this clonotype: At one boundary the junction diverges from the germline segment, which might be a read error. The chain uses TRBV29-1 and TRBJ2-3, with TRBD2 identical over 7 bases. Germline CDR1 is SQVTM and CDR2 is ANQGSEA. The CDR3 spans 14 residues. The DNA for the CDR3 is TGCAGTGTTGGAGCAGCGGGACTCACAGATACGCAGTATTTT. Protein product: CSVGAAGLTDTQYF.

This chain joins TRBV6-5 and TRBJ1-2; 8 bases are shared with TRBD1. Germline V gene data show CDR1 as MNHEY and CDR2 as SVGAGI. CDR3 length: 15 amino acids. The ends lost 0 bases at V and 4 bases at J; junction bases unmatched: 4. The chain's CDR3 is CASSYSTGVTYGYTF. The CDR3 coding sequence is TGTGCCAGCAGTTACTCGACAGGGGTTACCTATGGCTACACCTTC.

The chain is built from TRBV6-6 and TRBJ2-7; no definite D call. V shed 6 bases and J shed 3 bases, with 9 bases lying between them. The CDR3 runs 12 residues. Germline V gene lookup returns CDR1 MNHNY and CDR2 SVGAGI (reference sequence). DNA of the CDR3: TGTGCCAGCAGCGGACCGTACTACGAGCAGTACTTC. The encoded protein is CASSGPYYEQYF.

The chain links TRBV5-1 to TRBJ2-3, with D maybe TRBD2 (5 bases). The CDR3 is 17 residues long. Germline values: CDR1 SGHRS, CDR2 YFSETQ. The V end lost 4 bases, the J end lost 1 base, and 19 bases lay between the germline ends. As DNA, the CDR3 is TGCGCCAGCAGCGGAGGACCGCCGGCTGGTGGCACAGATACGCAGTATTTT. It is translated as CASSGGPPAGGTDTQYF.

This clonotype has at least ten counts. This chain uses TRBV11-1 with TRBJ2-7; perhaps TRBD2 as D (6 bases). CDR1 SGHAT and CDR2 FQDESV come from the germline V gene (reference sequence). The CDR3 covers 13 residues. Trimming removed 5 bases at V and 0 bases at J, with 8 bases between. The CDR3 sequence: CASSRETSYEQYF. DNA of the CDR3: TGTGCCAGCAGCCGGGAGACCTCCTACGAGCAGTACTTC.

In its sample, this clonotype was seen a few times. The gene calls are TRBV7-2 and TRBJ2-1, with D maybe TRBD2 (6 bases). Trimming took 5 bases from V and 6 from J, leaving 14 bases between them. The CDR3 covers 14 residues. Germline V gives CDR1 SGHTA, CDR2 FQGNSA. The CDR3 DNA sequence: TGTGCCAGCAGCCCCGGCGGGACCTTCAATGAGCAGTTCTTC. Protein product: CASSPGGTFNEQFF.

The chain recombines TRBV10-3 with TRBJ2-7, with 8 bases that match TRBD2. Germline V gene lookup returns CDR1 ENHRY and CDR2 SYGVKD. The V segment lost 10 bases and the J segment 2 bases; nucleotides outside the gene matches: 7. The CDR3 extends over 13 amino acids. In nucleotides, the CDR3 is TGTGCCACCATAGCGGGACGTACCTACGAGCAGTACTTC. This encodes CATIAGRTYEQYF.

The chain employs TRBV29-1 and TRBJ1-2, with 8 positions matching TRBD1. The CDR3 length is 13 residues. V was clipped by 6 bases and J by 4 bases; unmatched bases: 7. Germline-derived CDR1 and CDR2 are SQVTM and ANQGSEA. The CDR3 loop reads CSVQQGVVYGYTF. DNA for the CDR3: TGCAGCGTCCAACAGGGGGTGGTCTATGGCTACACCTTC.

Details on this clonotype: A junction end diverges from the germline sequence, so it may reflect a read error. The chain carries TRBV9 and TRBJ2-7, with D possibly matching TRBD2 (6 bases). Germline lookup yields CDR1 SGDLS and CDR2 YYNGEE. The CDR3 length is 14 residues. The CDR3 loop is CARSEGTGSYEQYF. The CDR3 DNA sequence: TGTGCCCGCAGCGAAGGGACTGGGTCCTACGAGCAGTACTTC.

This clonotype was observed once. This rearrangement joins TRBV20-1 to TRBJ2-3; 8 positions agree with TRBD1. From germline, CDR1 is DFQATT and CDR2 SNEGSKA (reference sequence). The CDR3 extends over 13 amino acids. J was trimmed by 4 bases and V by 1 base; bases with no gene match: 1. The CDR3 loop reads CSARAGGADTQYF. The CDR3 DNA reads TGCAGTGCTAGAGCAGGGGGCGCAGATACGCAGTATTTT.

The rearrangement joins TRBV14 to TRBJ2-1, with TRBD1 matching over 10 bases. The CDR3 is 13 amino acids. Unmatched junction bases numbered 6, after V lost 10 bases and J lost 6 bases. The germline V gene encodes CDR1 SGHDN and CDR2 FVKESK. DNA of the CDR3: TGTGCCAACCCAGACAGGGGGCGCAATGAGCAGTTCTTC. Translation: CANPDRGRNEQFF.

The rearrangement uses TRBV7-9 and TRBJ2-1; D call uncertain. Germline assignment: CDR1 SEHNR and CDR2 FQNEAQ (reference sequence). Deletions cut 5 bases from V and 5 bases from J, with 7 bases between. There are 12 residues in the CDR3. For the CDR3, the DNA is TGTGCCAGCAGCCCTCTACACAATGAGCAGTTCTTC. Translating gives CASSPLHNEQFF.